Listed below are T cell receptor beta chains from one sample, sequenced in a study of blood T cell repertoires in COVID-19. TCRdb's copy holds only in-frame clones and misses some; the assay was immunoSEQ multiplex PCR. The table has about 230,000 clones, around 83% seen once. Sequenced: peripheral blood. These receptors originate from a woman in her forties or fifties with acute or convalescent COVID-19. The CDR3 runs from the conserved cysteine through the conserved F or W. Fields, in order: J gene, V gene, CDR3 protein.

>TRBJ2-7|TRBV4-3
CASSQTGTGPYEQYF
>TRBJ2-7|TRBV6-5
CASNPTGTGGREQYF
>TRBJ2-3|TRBV4-2
CASSQLTSGEITDTQYF
>TRBJ1-1|TRBV7-2
CASSLGRGTNTEAFF
>TRBJ1-3|TRBV2
CASRPPGGSGNTIYF
>TRBJ2-3|TRBV7-2
CASSLGGGGGTDTQYF
>TRBJ2-2|TRBV2
CASKAGHTGELFF
>TRBJ1-1|TRBV24-1
CATSAGRGTNTEAFF
>TRBJ2-3|TRBV11-3
CASSSGLAGADTQYF
>TRBJ2-7|TRBV7-8
CASSPRTDLEEQYF
>TRBJ2-7|TRBV19
CASTTSGGGHYEQYF
>TRBJ2-3|TRBV7-2
CASSFPSGLSTDTQYF
>TRBJ1-3|TRBV7-9
CASSLSSTGAGNTIYF
>TRBJ2-4|TRBV6-5
CASSLVGTGVNIQYF
>TRBJ1-3|TRBV28
CASSSHSGTGSLGTIYF
>TRBJ2-1|TRBV2
CASSALSGCCATKKAIAGHDEQFF
>TRBJ2-5|TRBV9
CASSFTSGNDGTQYF
>TRBJ2-2|TRBV4-1
CASNRDRGSTGELFF
>TRBJ1-4|TRBV5-6
CASGPGQSREKLFF
>TRBJ1-1|TRBV4-3
CASSQLQGVSEAFF
>TRBJ1-2|TRBV5-6
CASSLQGGLYGYTF
>TRBJ2-7|TRBV28
CASSTPGGASGQYF
>TRBJ1-3|TRBV7-9
CASSLALRDRRNTIYF